This is a list of T cell receptor beta chains from one sample in a study of PD-L1 blockade in urothelial cancer. This table comes from immunoSEQ multiplex PCR, and its TCRdb copy is limited to in-frame clones, with some not included. Among roughly 87,000 clones listed, around 92% were seen once. The source was PBMCs, collected around atezolizumab (anti-PD-L1) treatment. These receptor sequences come from a woman of 80 years or more with urothelial cancer. CDR3s include the opening cysteine and the closing phenylalanine or tryptophan. Each record gives: clone size, J gene, D gene, V gene, CDR3 DNA, CDR3 protein. D genes are given only for firm matches. Size is stated for part of the rows, as once, few or many counts, or as a class when the clone is expanded.

>.|TRBJ2-3|TRBD2|TRBV7-3
TGTGCCAGCAGTTTGGGACTAGCGGGAGGGCCAGATACGCAGTATTTT
CASSLGLAGGPDTQYF
>.|TRBJ2-7|TRBD2|TRBV19
TGTGCCAGTAGTATTAAAGGATGGCATAATCCCCCGGGGGGCGAGCAGTACTTC
CASSIKGWHNPPGGEQYF
>.|TRBJ2-2|TRBD2|TRBV27
TGTGCCAGCAGTTTATCTCCGGGACTAGCGTCTAAAAAGGGCACCGGGGAGCTGTTTTTT
CASSLSPGLASKKGTGELFF
>.|TRBJ1-5|.|TRBV10-3
TGTGCCATCAGCGGACAGAACGATCAGCCCCAGCATTTT
CAISGQNDQPQHF
>.|TRBJ2-1|TRBD1|TRBV7-6
TGTGCCAGCAGCCAGCCGGGACAGGGGACCTACAATGAGCAGTTCTTC
CASSQPGQGTYNEQFF
>.|TRBJ2-3|TRBD2|TRBV28
TGTGCCAGCTCTAGCGGACCTAGCACAGATACGCAGTATTTT
CASSSGPSTDTQYF
>.|TRBJ2-2|.|TRBV5-1
TGCGCCAGCAGTAGATCAGGGAACACCGGGGAGCTGTTTTTT
CASSRSGNTGELFF
>.|TRBJ2-7|TRBD2|TRBV11-3
TGTGCCAGCAGCTCAGAATTGGGGACTAACGAGCAGTACTTC
CASSSELGTNEQYF
>.|TRBJ1-5|.|TRBV30
TGTGCCTGGAGTGTACTCCGGTATAGCAATCAGCCCCAGCATTTT
CAWSVLRYSNQPQHF
>.|TRBJ1-1|.|TRBV5-6
TGTGCCAGCAGCCCGGTGGGGGCAAGTAGTGCTTCTGAAGCTTTCTTT
CASSPVGASSASEAFF
>.|TRBJ1-3|.|TRBV6-1
TGTGCCAGCAGTGAACTAATCGCTGGAAACACCATATATTTT
CASSELIAGNTIYF
>.|TRBJ2-5|.|TRBV21-1
TGTGCCAGCAGCAAAAGGCCGCCGGGACAGGGGGCGAGGGAGACCCAGTACTTC
CASSKRPPGQGARETQYF
>.|TRBJ2-7|.|TRBV6-5
TGTGCCAGCAGATCAACAGGGACCGAGCAGTACTTC
CASRSTGTEQYF
>.|TRBJ1-1|.|TRBV4-2
TGTGCCAGCAGCAATGAGGTTTCCACTGAAGCTTTCTTT
CASSNEVSTEAFF
>once|TRBJ2-1|TRBD1|TRBV6-4
TGTGCCAGCAGTGCGTGGACAGGGGTAAACAATGAGCAGTTCTTC
CASSAWTGVNNEQFF
>.|TRBJ2-3|TRBD2|TRBV10-2
TGCGCCAGCAGCCTTCCTAGCGGGAGGGGGTGGAACACAGATACGCAGTATTTT
CASSLPSGRGWNTDTQYF
>once|TRBJ1-1|.|TRBV27
TGTGCCAGCAGGGCAAGGCGGGCAGACTTTGAAGCTTTCTTT
CASRARRADFEAFF
>.|TRBJ2-3|.|TRBV2
TGTGCCAGCAGAGCCCTGGCAGATACGCAGTATTTT
CASRALADTQYF
>.|TRBJ2-7|.|TRBV11-2
TGTGCCAGCAGCCCCTTCGCCGGGAGCTCCTACGAGCAGTACTTC
CASSPFAGSSYEQYF
>.|TRBJ1-4|.|TRBV27
TGTGCCAGCAGCCCCCTTGGGCGATACCGCGCAACTAATGAAAAACTGTTTTTT
CASSPLGRYRATNEKLFF
>.|TRBJ2-1|.|TRBV7-3
TGTGCCAGCAGCCCCCAATCCTACAATGAGCAGTTCTTC
CASSPQSYNEQFF
>.|TRBJ1-4|.|TRBV5-1
TGCGCCAGCAGCCATACAGGGAGTAGAGAAAAACTGTTTTTT
CASSHTGSREKLFF
>.|TRBJ2-3|.|TRBV5-1
TGCGCCAGCAGCTTGGGGTCCATAGCAGATACGCAGTATTTT
CASSLGSIADTQYF
>.|TRBJ1-1|.|TRBV6-1
TGTGCCAGCAGTCCTATGACAGTTGAAGCTTTCTTT
CASSPMTVEAFF
>.|TRBJ2-1|TRBD1|TRBV6-4
TGTGCCAGCAGTGGGGACAGGGGAGGCAATGAGCAGTTCTTC
CASSGDRGGNEQFF
>.|TRBJ2-7|TRBD1|TRBV28
TGTGCCAGCACCTCGGGACAGGGGAGACGCGAGCAGTACTTC
CASTSGQGRREQYF
>.|TRBJ1-5|.|TRBV11-2
TGTGCCAGCAGCTTAGTGGGGGCGGATCAGCCCCAGCATTTT
CASSLVGADQPQHF
>.|TRBJ2-2|.|TRBV11-3
TGTGCCAGCAGCTTACAGGGTGCCGGGGAGCTGTTTTTT
CASSLQGAGELFF
>.|TRBJ2-1|.|TRBV18
TGTGCCAGCTCACAGGGGGATTTAGGGCAGTTCTTC
CASSQGDLGQFF
>.|TRBJ2-1|.|TRBV27
TGTGCCAGCGGGGAACTAGGGCCCAACAATGAGCAGTTCTTC
CASGELGPNNEQFF
>few|TRBJ2-1|.|TRBV19
TGTGCCAGTAGTATAAATACATTATCCTACAATGAGCAGTTCTTC
CASSINTLSYNEQFF
>few|TRBJ2-3|TRBD2|TRBV5-1
TGCGCCAGCAGAATTAGCGGGTCCGGGGGGACAGATACGCAGTATTTT
CASRISGSGGTDTQYF
>.|TRBJ2-1|TRBD2|TRBV6-4
TGTGCCAGCAGTGCCCTAGCGGGAGGCAATGAGCAGTTCTTC
CASSALAGGNEQFF
>few|TRBJ2-7|TRBD1|TRBV7-6
TGTGCCAGCAGCATCAGACAGGGGGTCGTCTACGAGCAGTACTTC
CASSIRQGVVYEQYF
>.|TRBJ2-1|.|TRBV19
TGTGCCAGTATGGTACGAGGGGGGAGGGCCGTGGATGAGCAGTTCTTC
CASMVRGGRAVDEQFF